These T cell receptor beta chains were read from a single sample in a study of blood T cells in healthy people across ages. TCRdb processed the 5' RACE reads anew with MiXCR; each CDR3 protein has one entry. Of some 790,000 distinct CDR3 sequences listed, 29% are singletons. The sample was blood. These TCRs come from a woman older than 75 in good health. Both conserved end residues are part of each CDR3. A D gene is named only where the DNA matches it firmly. The size field is filled for only some rows; it gives once, few, many or a size class.

TRBV11-2	many	.	TRBJ2-1	CASSPGLRNSYNEQFF	TGTGCCAGCAGCCCGGGCCTCAGAAATTCCTACAATGAGCAGTTCTTC
TRBV7-9	.	.	TRBJ2-7	CASTAGYEQYF	TGTGCCAGCACCGCAGGGTACGAGCAGTACTTC
TRBV20-1	.	.	TRBJ2-5	CSARGLTYQETQYF	TGCAGTGCTAGGGGTCTGACGTACCAAGAGACCCAGTACTTC
TRBV10-3	.	TRBD2	TRBJ2-5	CAISEETSGLETQYF	TGTGCCATCAGTGAGGAGACTAGCGGATTAGAGACCCAGTACTTC
TRBV20-1	.	TRBD1	TRBJ1-5	CSARDLDPRQGPRQPQHF	TGCAGTGCTAGAGATCTTGATCCGAGACAGGGCCCCCGGCAGCCCCAGCATTTT
TRBV7-9	few	.	TRBJ2-5	CASSTLRGGARETQYF	TGTGCCAGCAGCACCCTAAGGGGGGGGGCGCGGGAGACCCAGTACTTC
TRBV12-3/TRBV12-4	.	.	TRBJ1-4	CASSPTQGRINEKLFF	TGTGCCAGCAGCCCTACCCAAGGACGGATTAATGAAAAACTGTTTTTT
TRBV20-1	.	.	TRBJ1-4	CSASPGARRREKLFF	TGCAGTGCTAGTCCCGGGGCTCGGAGGCGTGAAAAACTGTTTTTT
TRBV29-1	.	.	TRBJ1-2	CSVEALSKGYTF	TGCAGCGTTGAAGCCCTCAGTAAGGGCTACACCTTC
TRBV11-2	many	.	TRBJ1-5	CASSLMGQPQHF	TGTGCCAGCAGCTTAATGGGTCAGCCCCAGCATTTT
TRBV5-6	.	.	TRBJ1-4	CASSLYRSSTNEKLFF	TGTGCCAGCAGCCTGTACAGGTCATCAACTAATGAAAAACTGTTTTTT
TRBV6-2/TRBV6-3	many	.	TRBJ2-5	CASSPQGSVETQYF	TGTGCCAGCAGTCCGCAGGGGAGTGTGGAGACCCAGTACTTC
TRBV15	many	.	TRBJ1-6	CATSRGGDNSPLHF	TGTGCCACCAGCAGAGGAGGGGATAATTCACCCCTCCACTTT
TRBV20-1	.	.	TRBJ1-5	CSARGRINQPQHF	TGCAGTGCTAGGGGGCGGATCAATCAGCCCCAGCATTTT
TRBV20-1	many	.	TRBJ1-2	CSAKQGLIYGYTF	TGCAGTGCTAAACAGGGACTTATCTATGGCTACACCTTC
TRBV18	.	.	TRBJ2-7	CASSPANYEQYF	TGTGCCAGCTCACCAGCCAACTACGAGCAGTACTTC
TRBV29-1	few	TRBD2	TRBJ2-2	CSVVSGGTTGELFF	TGCAGCGTTGTAAGCGGGGGGACCACCGGGGAGCTGTTTTTT
TRBV7-9	few	.	TRBJ2-5	CASSHQGLETQYF	TGTGCCAGCAGCCACCAGGGGTTGGAGACCCAGTACTTC
TRBV29-1	.	.	TRBJ2-7	CSARWGSYEQYF	TGCAGCGCCCGGTGGGGCAGCTACGAGCAGTACTTC
TRBV5-1	.	.	TRBJ1-5	CASSLDVSQPQHF	TGCGCCAGCAGCTTGGATGTGTCCCAGCCCCAGCATTTT
TRBV20-1	many	.	TRBJ2-3	CSVPSADTQYF	TGCAGTGTCCCTAGTGCAGATACGCAGTATTTT
TRBV3-1	many	TRBD2	TRBJ2-1	CASSQDPTSGVEQFF	TGTGCCAGCAGCCAAGACCCGACTAGCGGAGTTGAGCAGTTCTTC
TRBV7-2	few	.	TRBJ1-2	CASNLAGGYTF	TGTGCCAGCAACTTAGCGGGTGGCTACACCTTC
TRBV7-2	once	TRBD1	TRBJ2-5	CASSLRGGQGGGETQYF	TGTGCCAGCAGCTTACGCGGGGGACAGGGGGGAGGGGAGACCCAGTACTTC
TRBV10-2	.	.	TRBJ1-2	CASSAGRSGYTF	TGCGCCAGCAGTGCGGGGCGCAGTGGCTACACCTTC
TRBV12-3/TRBV12-4	many	.	TRBJ2-4	CATRVSGKNIQYF	TGTGCTACCAGGGTTTCGGGGAAAAACATTCAGTACTTC
TRBV20-1	.	.	TRBJ1-1	CSAEGLINTEAFF	TGCAGTGCTGAGGGACTGATTAACACTGAAGCTTTCTTT
TRBV12-5	few	TRBD2	TRBJ2-1	CASGLDQEKLAGVSSYNEQFF	TGTGCTAGTGGTTTGGACCAGGAGAAGCTAGCGGGGGTAAGCTCCTACAATGAGCAGTTCTTC
TRBV11-3	many	.	TRBJ2-1	CASSSQGFTYNEQFF	TGTGCCAGCAGCTCCCAGGGGTTCACCTACAATGAGCAGTTCTTC
TRBV7-2	.	.	TRBJ2-1	CASSAYASVQFF	TGTGCCAGCAGCGCATACGCCAGCGTGCAGTTCTTC
TRBV7-2	many	TRBD2	TRBJ2-1	CASSLVLGGGAPGSYNEQFF	TGTGCCAGCAGCTTAGTTCTTGGCGGGGGGGCCCCGGGCTCCTACAATGAGCAGTTCTTC
TRBV20-1	many	TRBD2	TRBJ2-4	CSARVDSGSKNIQYF	TGCAGTGCTAGAGTCGATAGCGGGAGCAAAAACATTCAGTACTTC
TRBV3-1	.	TRBD1	TRBJ1-2	CASSRTGAYTF	TGTGCCAGCAGCCGGACAGGGGCCTACACCTTC
TRBV9	many	TRBD1	TRBJ2-3	CASSARDRDTDTQYF	TGTGCCAGCAGCGCCCGGGACAGGGACACAGATACGCAGTATTTT
TRBV5-1	few	TRBD1	TRBJ2-1	CASRGTAAYNEQFF	TGCGCCAGCAGGGGGACAGCTGCCTACAATGAGCAGTTCTTC
TRBV4-2	.	.	TRBJ2-1	CASSQGEEQFF	TGTGCCAGCAGCCAAGGGGAAGAGCAGTTCTTC
TRBV4-3	many	.	TRBJ2-5	CASSQEFSGLLGETQYF	TGCGCCAGCAGCCAAGAGTTTTCGGGACTTCTTGGAGAGACCCAGTACTTC
TRBV11-3	.	.	TRBJ2-3	CASSTRTFDSLTDTQYF	TGTGCCAGCAGCACTCGGACTTTTGACTCTCTCACAGATACGCAGTATTTT
TRBV12-3/TRBV12-4	.	.	TRBJ1-4	CASSSGSATSGEKLFF	TGTGCCAGCAGTTCCGGGTCCGCGACTTCCGGAGAAAAACTGTTTTTT
TRBV7-2	many	.	TRBJ2-3	CASSLDARGADTQYF	TGTGCCAGCAGCTTAGATGCCAGGGGAGCAGATACGCAGTATTTT
TRBV20-1	few	.	TRBJ1-1	CSANWNGSPEAFF	TGCAGTGCTAACTGGAACGGGAGTCCGGAAGCTTTCTTT
TRBV4-2	.	TRBD1	TRBJ2-3	CASSQQLSGDRGTDTQYF	TGTGCCAGCAGCCAACAGTTGTCGGGGGACAGGGGAACAGATACGCAGTATTTT
TRBV20-1	once	.	TRBJ1-2	CSVSLRLGGGYTF	TGCAGCGTTAGCTTACGGCTAGGGGGTGGCTACACCTTC
TRBV3-1	many	TRBD2	TRBJ2-7	CASSQVLAGGYEQYF	TGCGCCAGCAGCCAAGTTCTAGCGGGGGGTTACGAGCAGTACTTC
TRBV14	.	TRBD2	TRBJ2-5	CASSHQLAGGPETQYF	TGTGCCAGCAGCCATCAGCTAGCGGGGGGGCCGGAGACCCAGTACTTC
TRBV5-1	.	.	TRBJ1-5	CASSLMGGQPQHF	TGCGCCAGCAGCTTGATGGGCGGTCAGCCCCAGCATTTT
TRBV11-2	few	.	TRBJ1-6	CASSLSGQSGSPLHF	TGTGCCAGCAGCTTAAGTGGACAATCGGGATCACCCCTCCACTTT
TRBV5-6	many	TRBD2	TRBJ2-1	CASSWGLAVSYNEQFF	TGTGCCAGCAGCTGGGGACTAGCGGTCTCCTACAATGAGCAGTTCTTC